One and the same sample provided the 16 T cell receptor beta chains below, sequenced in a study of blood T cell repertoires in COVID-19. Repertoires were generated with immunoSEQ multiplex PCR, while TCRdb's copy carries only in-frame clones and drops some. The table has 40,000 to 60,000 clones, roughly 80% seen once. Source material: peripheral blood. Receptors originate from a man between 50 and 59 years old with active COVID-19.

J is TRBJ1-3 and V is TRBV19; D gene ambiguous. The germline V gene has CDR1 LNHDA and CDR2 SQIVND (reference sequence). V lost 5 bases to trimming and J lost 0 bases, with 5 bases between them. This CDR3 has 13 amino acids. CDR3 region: CASSLSSGNTIYF. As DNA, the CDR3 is TGTGCCAGTAGTTTGAGCTCTGGAAACACCATATATTTT.

This CDR3 reads CASRRRVYNSPLHF. The CDR3 DNA is TGTGCCAGCAGGCGTAGAGTATATAATTCACCCCTCCACTTT. This chain uses TRBV27 with TRBJ1-6, with no clear D. Germline V CDR1 and CDR2: MNHEY, SMNVEV (reference sequence). The CDR3 has 14 residues. V shed 6 bases and J shed 4 bases, with 10 bases lying between them.

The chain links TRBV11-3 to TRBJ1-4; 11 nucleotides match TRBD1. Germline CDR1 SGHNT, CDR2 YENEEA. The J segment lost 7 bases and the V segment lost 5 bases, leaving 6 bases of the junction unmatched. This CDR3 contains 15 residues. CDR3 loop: CASSPGQGAGEKLFF. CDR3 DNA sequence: TGTGCCAGCAGCCCAGGACAGGGGGCGGGTGAAAAACTGTTTTTT.

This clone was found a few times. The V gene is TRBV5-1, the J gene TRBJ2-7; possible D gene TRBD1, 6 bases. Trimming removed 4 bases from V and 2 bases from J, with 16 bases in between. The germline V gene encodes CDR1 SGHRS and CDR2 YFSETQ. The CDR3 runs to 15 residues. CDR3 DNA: TGCGCCAGCAGCAACGCAGGGGTCAAAGCCTACGAGCAGTACTTC. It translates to CASSNAGVKAYEQYF.

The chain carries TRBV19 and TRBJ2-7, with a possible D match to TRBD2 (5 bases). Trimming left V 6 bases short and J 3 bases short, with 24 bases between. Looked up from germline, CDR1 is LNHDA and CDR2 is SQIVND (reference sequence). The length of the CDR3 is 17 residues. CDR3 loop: CASSGGRGRSGDYEQYF. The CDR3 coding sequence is TGTGCCAGTAGCGGCGGTCGGGGTCGGAGCGGAGACTACGAGCAGTACTTC. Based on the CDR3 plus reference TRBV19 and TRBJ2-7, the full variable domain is DGGITQSPKYLFRKEGQNVTLSCEQNLNHDAMYWYRQDPGQGLRLIYYSQIVNDFQKGDIAEGYSVSREKKESFPLTVTSAQKNPTAFYLCASSGGRGRSGDYEQYFGPGTRLTVT.

CDR3 DNA sequence: TGTGCCAGCAGCCAAACGATGACAGGCTACTCCTACGAGCAGTACTTC. This codes for CASSQTMTGYSYEQYF. The V and J genes are TRBV14 and TRBJ2-7, with D possibly matching TRBD1 (6 bases). Germline CDR1 is SGHDN and CDR2 is FVKESK. The length of the CDR3 is 16 residues. The V end was cut by 2 bases, the J end by 0 bases, with 14 bases between.

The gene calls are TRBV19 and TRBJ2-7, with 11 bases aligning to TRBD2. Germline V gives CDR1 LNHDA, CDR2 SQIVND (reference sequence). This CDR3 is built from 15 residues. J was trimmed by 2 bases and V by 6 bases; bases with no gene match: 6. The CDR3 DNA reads TGTGCCAGTAGCGTCCTAGCGGGGGGCCCCTACGAGCAGTACTTC. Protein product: CASSVLAGGPYEQYF.

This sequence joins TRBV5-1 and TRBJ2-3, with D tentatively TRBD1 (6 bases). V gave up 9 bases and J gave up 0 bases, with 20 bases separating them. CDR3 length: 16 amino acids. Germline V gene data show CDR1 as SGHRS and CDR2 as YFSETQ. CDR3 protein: CATSATGRISTDTQYF. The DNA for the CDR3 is TGCGCCACCTCCGCGACAGGTCGGATCAGCACAGATACGCAGTATTTT. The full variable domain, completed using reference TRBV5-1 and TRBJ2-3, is KAGVTQTPRYLIKTRGQQVTLSCSPISGHRSVSWYQQTPGQGLQFLFEYFSETQRNKGNFPGRFSGRQFSNSRSEMNVSTLELGDSALYLCATSATGRISTDTQYFGPGTRLTVL.

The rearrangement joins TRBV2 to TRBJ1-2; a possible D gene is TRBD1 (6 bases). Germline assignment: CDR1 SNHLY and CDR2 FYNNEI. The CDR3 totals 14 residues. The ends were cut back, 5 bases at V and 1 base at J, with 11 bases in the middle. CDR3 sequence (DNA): TGTGCCAGCAGTTTACAGGGTTATAACTATGGCTACACCTTC. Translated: CASSLQGYNYGYTF. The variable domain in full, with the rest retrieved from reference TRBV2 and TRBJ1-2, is EPEVTQTPSHQVTQMGQEVILRCVPISNHLYFYWYRQILGQKVEFLVSFYNNEISEKSEIFDDQFSVERPDGSNFTLKIRSTKLEDSAMYFCASSLQGYNYGYTFGSGTRLTVV.

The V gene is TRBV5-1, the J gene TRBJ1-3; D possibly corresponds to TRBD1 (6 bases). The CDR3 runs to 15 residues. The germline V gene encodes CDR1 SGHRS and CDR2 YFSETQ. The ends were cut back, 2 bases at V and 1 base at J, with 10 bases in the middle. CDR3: CASSLGQLSGNTIYF. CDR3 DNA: TGCGCCAGCAGCTTAGGACAGCTTTCTGGAAACACCATATATTTT.

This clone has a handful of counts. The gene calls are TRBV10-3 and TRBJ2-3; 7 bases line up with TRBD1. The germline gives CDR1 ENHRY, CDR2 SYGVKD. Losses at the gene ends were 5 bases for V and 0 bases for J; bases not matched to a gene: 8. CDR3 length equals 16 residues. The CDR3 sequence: CAISPGQSPSTDTQYF. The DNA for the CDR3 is TGTGCCATCAGTCCGGGACAGTCACCTAGCACAGATACGCAGTATTTT.

CDR3 protein: CASSLRLAGYNEQFF. As DNA, the CDR3 is TGTGCCAGCAGCTTGCGACTAGCAGGCTACAATGAGCAGTTCTTC. The chain links TRBV5-5 to TRBJ2-1, with TRBD2 matching 7 bases. After removal of 1 base from V and 3 bases from J, the junction contained 4 bases not matched to a gene. CDR3 size: 15 residues. CDR1 and CDR2 (germline): SGHKS, YYEKEE (reference sequence).

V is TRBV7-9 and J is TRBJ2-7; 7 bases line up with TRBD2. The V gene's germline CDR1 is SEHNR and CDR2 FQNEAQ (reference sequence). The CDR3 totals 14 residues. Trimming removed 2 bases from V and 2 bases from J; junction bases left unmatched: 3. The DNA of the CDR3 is TGTGCCAGCAGCTTATCGCGGGGGACCTACGAGCAGTACTTC. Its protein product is CASSLSRGTYEQYF. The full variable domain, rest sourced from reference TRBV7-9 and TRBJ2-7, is DTGVSQNPRHKITKRGQNVTFRCDPISEHNRLYWYRQTLGQGPEFLTYFQNEAQLEKSRLLSDRFSAERPKGSFSTLEIQRTEQGDSAMYLCASSLSRGTYEQYFGPGTRLTVT.

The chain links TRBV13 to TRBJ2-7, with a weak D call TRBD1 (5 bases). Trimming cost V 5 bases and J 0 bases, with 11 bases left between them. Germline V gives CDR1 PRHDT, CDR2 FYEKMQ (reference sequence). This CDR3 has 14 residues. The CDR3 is CASSPYRSSYEQYF. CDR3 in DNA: TGTGCCAGCAGCCCCTACAGGAGCTCCTACGAGCAGTACTTC.

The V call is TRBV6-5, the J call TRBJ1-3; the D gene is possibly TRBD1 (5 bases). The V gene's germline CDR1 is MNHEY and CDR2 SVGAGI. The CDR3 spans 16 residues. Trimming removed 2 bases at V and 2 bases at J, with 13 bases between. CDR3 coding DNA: TGTGCCAGCAGTTACGGACCCAGGGCGGCTGGAAACACCATATATTTT. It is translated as CASSYGPRAAGNTIYF.

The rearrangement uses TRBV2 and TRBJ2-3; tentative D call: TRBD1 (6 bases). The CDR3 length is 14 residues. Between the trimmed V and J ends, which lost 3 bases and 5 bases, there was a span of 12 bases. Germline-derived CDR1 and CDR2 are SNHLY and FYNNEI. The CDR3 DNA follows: TGTGCCAGCAGTGAGGGGGCGGTTAGAGATACGCAGTATTTT. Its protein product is CASSEGAVRDTQYF.